The rows below give T cell receptor beta chains drawn from one sample of a study of regulatory T cells in long-lasting Graves disease. MiXCR, run by TCRdb on the multiplex PCR reads, gives a single entry per CDR3 protein. The table shows fewer than 450,000 distinct CDR3 sequences, with 20% to 30% occurring only once. This specimen was peripheral blood mononuclear cells (PBMCs), taken when the disease was refractory, from a patient treated with antithyroid drugs. Receptors originate from a female donor with Graves disease. The CDR3 runs from the conserved cysteine through the conserved F or W. The order of the fields is D gene, V gene, clone size, J gene, CDR3 protein, CDR3 DNA. The D gene is left open where the match is weak. A row's size may be missing; if present it is once, few, many or a size class.

TRBD1	TRBV6-1	NA	TRBJ1-2	CASRNRGNYGYTF	TGTGCCAGCAGGAACAGGGGGAACTATGGCTACACCTTC
NA	TRBV6-1	NA	TRBJ2-2	CASDTGLLFGELFF	TGTGCCAGCGATACAGGCCTACTATTCGGGGAGCTGTTTTTT
NA	TRBV29-1	many	TRBJ2-2	CSVDLGAGELFF	TGCAGCGTTGACCTAGGGGCCGGGGAGCTGTTTTTT
NA	TRBV6-1	many	TRBJ2-7	CASSQDQPYEQYF	TGTGCCAGCAGTCAGGACCAGCCCTACGAGCAGTACTTC
NA	TRBV2	NA	TRBJ1-2	CASSDPPGLGYAF	TGTGCCAGCAGTGACCCCCCAGGGCTCGGCTACGCCTTC
NA	TRBV3-1	many	TRBJ1-5	CASSQDSDSNQPQHF	TGTGCCAGCAGCCAAGATTCGGACAGCAATCAGCCCCAGCATTTT
TRBD1	TRBV7-8	NA	TRBJ2-2	CASSSPRDRGQTGELFF	TGTGCCAGCAGCTCCCCGCGGGACAGGGGGCAGACCGGGGAGCTGTTTTTT
TRBD1	TRBV9	few	TRBJ2-5	CASSVGTGGYQETQYF	TGTGCCAGCAGCGTCGGGACAGGGGGATACCAAGAGACCCAGTACTTC
NA	TRBV7-3	NA	TRBJ2-1	CASSPTPLASEQFF	TGTGCCAGCAGCCCTACCCCCCTAGCGAGTGAGCAGTTCTTC
NA	TRBV6-2/TRBV6-3	few	TRBJ2-5	CASSERTGEATQYF	TGTGCCAGCAGTGAGCGCACGGGGGAAGCGACCCAGTACTTC
TRBD2	TRBV20-1	once	TRBJ2-7	CSAIRGRARYEQYF	TGCAGTGCTATTCGCGGGAGGGCCAGGTACGAGCAGTACTTC
NA	TRBV7-9	NA	TRBJ2-7	CASSTGQIVYEQYF	TGTGCCAGCAGTACGGGACAAATTGTCTACGAGCAGTACTTC
NA	TRBV7-2	few	TRBJ1-5	CASSQDGDQPQHF	TGTGCCAGCAGTCAGGACGGGGATCAGCCCCAGCATTTT
TRBD2	TRBV11-2	NA	TRBJ2-7	CASSQLTGTSGAYEQYF	TGTGCCAGCAGCCAACTAACCGGGACTAGCGGAGCCTACGAGCAGTACTTC
NA	TRBV2	many	TRBJ2-7	CASSLRVGNYEQYF	TGTGCCAGCAGTCTTAGGGTTGGGAACTACGAGCAGTACTTC
TRBD1	TRBV11-2	few	TRBJ2-7	CASSIDRAYEQYF	TGTGCCAGCAGTATAGACAGGGCCTACGAGCAGTACTTC